The clone carrying this T cell receptor beta chain was seen just once. Other nucleotide sequences from this sample produce the same CDR3. In the naive CD8 group, cells lacked CD45RO and were positively selected for CCR7, so terminally differentiated effector memory CD45RA+ cells were left out. These data are taken from a study of shared clonotypes between healthy human individuals. Study context: Three CD4 naive, three CD4 memory, two CD8 naive and one CD8 memory plate were used per donor.

CDR3 length: 13 amino acids. CDR1 and CDR2 (germline): MGHRA, YSYEKL. After removal of 5 bases from V and 4 bases from J, the junction contained 2 bases not matched to a gene. The repertoire was sequenced with immunoSEQ multiplex PCR; TCRdb's copy has only in-frame clones and lacks some. The table records approximately 840,000 clones, 90% to 97% of them present only once. This receptor was obtained from a man younger than 45 in good health. This rearrangement joins TRBV4-1 to TRBJ2-1; 7 bases line up with TRBD1. Sequenced material: naive CD8+ T cells sorted from blood. CDR3 DNA sequence: TGCGCCAGCAGCTTGGGACAGTACAATGAGCAGTTCTTC. This codes for CASSLGQYNEQFF.